The following is a T cell receptor beta chain sequence with its context. Its specificity is not known. Using immunoSEQ multiplex PCR, the repertoire was profiled, and TCRdb retains in-frame clones only, with some absent. In the table there are tens of thousands of clones, over 80% of which are singletons. The data were taken from a study of OX40 agonist ivuxolimab in advanced cancers. Study findings and constraints: The investigators did not determine what antigen specificity the expanded peripheral T cells had. Partial responders treated at 0.1-3.0 mg/kg exhibited clonal expansion among the lowest measured.

The germline V and J ends were trimmed by 0 bases and 4 bases, with 6 bases remaining between them. Looked up from germline, CDR1 is SGHDN and CDR2 is FVKESK. The CDR3 loop spans 13 amino acids. This sequence was found in an adult with an advanced solid tumor such as melanoma, head and neck, liver or kidney cancer. Sequencing used CD4+ or CD8+ T cells sorted from blood, obtained in a trial of the OX40 agonist ivuxolimab. The chain combines TRBV14 with TRBJ2-5, with D unresolved. The CDR3 sequence: CASSQDPGETQYF. Here the CDR3 DNA reads TGTGCCAGCAGCCAAGATCCAGGAGAGACCCAGTACTTC.